This TCR beta chain stems from a study of blood T cell repertoires in COVID-19. About the study: Sources were T cells, B-cell-depleted T cells, or PBMCs; the material itself was cDNA or gDNA.

The assay was immunoSEQ multiplex PCR, and TCRdb's table has in-frame clones only and misses some. In the table there are 95,000 to 110,000 clones, over 75% of which are singletons. The CDR3 has 17 residues. The V gene end was trimmed by 5 bases and the J gene end by 4 bases; junction bases not matched to a gene: 12. The germline V gene encodes CDR1 MDHEN and CDR2 SYDVKM. Sequencing used peripheral blood. This clonotype was obtained from a human donor in a cohort sampled during active COVID-19. The chain couples TRBV28 to TRBJ1-5, with 9 bases that match TRBD1. CDR3 region: CASSGWTGAGVNQPQHF. The CDR3 coding sequence is TGTGCCAGCAGTGGGTGGACAGGGGCAGGGGTGAATCAGCCCCAGCATTTT.